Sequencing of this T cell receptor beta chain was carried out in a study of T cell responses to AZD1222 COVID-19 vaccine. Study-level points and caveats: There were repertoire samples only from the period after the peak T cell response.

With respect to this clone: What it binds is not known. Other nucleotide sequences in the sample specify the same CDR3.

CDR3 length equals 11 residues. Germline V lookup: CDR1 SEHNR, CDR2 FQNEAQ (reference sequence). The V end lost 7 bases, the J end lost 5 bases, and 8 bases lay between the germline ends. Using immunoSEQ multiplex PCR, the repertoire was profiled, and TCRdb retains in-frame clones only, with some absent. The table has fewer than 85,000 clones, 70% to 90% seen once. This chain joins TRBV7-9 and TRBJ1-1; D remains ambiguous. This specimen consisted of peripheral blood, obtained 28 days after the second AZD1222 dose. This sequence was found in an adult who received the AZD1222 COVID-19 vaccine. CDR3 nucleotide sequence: TGTGCCAGCATGGAAGGGACTGAAGCTTTCTTT. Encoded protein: CASMEGTEAFF.